Listed here is a single T cell receptor beta chain. Source study methods: Estimation of nucleated cell counts was performed using reference gene primer amplification. Using immunoSEQ multiplex PCR, the repertoire was profiled, and TCRdb retains in-frame clones only, with some absent. V, J and clone size are those of that table, while D and trimming were read from the DNA. The repertoire consists of 100,000 to 150,000 clones, with 75% to 90% occurring once and the leading ten covering approximately 4.5%. Seattle enrolled patients during active infection and tracked them longitudinally. The data were taken from a study of blood T cell repertoires in COVID-19. Turning to the study itself: Donors in the United States, Italy and Spain gave samples during acute or convalescent COVID-19. PBMCs, B-cell-depleted T cells, or T cells provided the cDNA or gDNA that made up the material.

The specimen sequenced was peripheral blood. This clonotype was obtained from a man in his 60s with COVID-19, enrolled during active disease.

The CDR3 region is CAISGQGLSNQPQHF. DNA for the CDR3: TGTGCCATCAGTGGACAGGGACTTAGCAATCAGCCCCAGCATTTT. The chain is built from TRBV10-3 and TRBJ1-5, with 7 bases fitting TRBD1. V trimming: 4 bases; J trimming: 0 bases; junction bases outside the gene matches: 3. The V gene's germline CDR1 is ENHRY and CDR2 SYGVKD. The CDR3 is 15 residues long.